The entry that follows covers one TCR beta chain sequence. Its matching antigen is unknown. The method was immunoSEQ multiplex PCR; TCRdb's version includes in-frame clones alone and lacks a portion of them. The repertoire consists of millions of clones, with 85% to 95% occurring once and the leading ten covering 0.13%. These data originate in a study of shared clonotypes between healthy human individuals. Findings of the study overall: It was observed that around 5% of naive CD4 clonotypes were shared across several donors. Estimated richness values were generally larger in naive subsets than in memory subsets.

The CDR3 loop spans 14 amino acids. From germline, CDR1 is SEHNR and CDR2 FQNEAQ (reference sequence). V gave up 2 bases and J gave up 6 bases, with 11 bases separating them. Material: naive CD4+ T cells sorted from blood. Subset noted: CD45RA+ positively selected. The origin of this receptor is a man aged 18-30 years in good health. The chain recombines TRBV7-9 with TRBJ2-1; D is tentatively TRBD1 or TRBD2 (6 bases each). The CDR3 loop reads CASSLNGGFNEQFF. The CDR3 DNA reads TGTGCCAGCAGCTTAAACGGGGGCTTCAATGAGCAGTTCTTC.